This is a list of T cell receptor beta chains from one sample in a study of T cell repertoires in cytomegalovirus infection. Their antigens are not known. Via MiXCR, TCRdb re-called the reads, giving one row per CDR3 protein. The table includes 600,000 to 700,000 distinct CDR3 sequences, roughly 36% detected once. Sample: cultured PBMCs, taken from culture after CMV antigen stimulation. These receptors were collected from a human donor in good health (CMV status not recorded). Some clones in this sample may be carry-over from other donors' samples. CDR3s include the opening cysteine and the closing phenylalanine or tryptophan. D genes are given only for firm matches. The listing skips clone size in some rows; elsewhere it reads once, few, many or a size class.

J	V	size	D	CDR3	DNA
TRBJ2-5	TRBV28	-	-	CASSEPGLGETQYF	TGTGCCAGCAGTGAACCCGGGCTCGGTGAGACCCAGTACTTC
TRBJ2-3	TRBV12-3/TRBV12-4	few	TRBD2	CASRSTSWADTQYF	TGTGCCAGCAGATCGACTAGCTGGGCAGATACGCAGTATTTT
TRBJ2-7	TRBV11-2	-	-	CASSLGVFSYEQYF	TGTGCCAGCAGCTTAGGGGTATTTTCCTACGAGCAGTACTTC
TRBJ2-1	TRBV6-1	-	-	CASSEREYNVQFF	TGTGCCAGCAGTGAACGGGAATACAATGTGCAGTTCTTC
TRBJ2-7	TRBV7-8	few	TRBD1	CASSYGTGVSYEQYF	TGTGCCAGCAGCTATGGGACAGGTGTATCCTACGAGCAGTACTTC
TRBJ2-1	TRBV20-1	-	-	CSVRRLSSYNEQFF	TGCAGTGTCAGAAGGCTCAGCAGCTACAATGAGCAGTTCTTC
TRBJ2-7	TRBV7-8	-	TRBD2	CASSETGTTYYEQYF	TGTGCCAGCAGCGAGACCGGGACTACCTACTACGAGCAGTACTTC
TRBJ2-1	TRBV7-7	-	-	CASSLFVEGEQFF	TGTGCCAGCAGCTTATTTGTCGAGGGTGAGCAGTTCTTC
TRBJ1-1	TRBV27	few	-	CASSPRAGEMAFF	TGTGCCAGCAGCCCACGGGCAGGCGAAATGGCTTTCTTT
TRBJ2-3	TRBV2	-	TRBD1	CASALGQGPDTQYF	TGTGCCAGCGCCCTTGGACAGGGGCCAGATACGCAGTATTTT
TRBJ2-7	TRBV6-6	-	TRBD2	CASRLAGAPPYEQYF	TGTGCCAGCAGACTAGCGGGGGCCCCGCCCTACGAGCAGTACTTC
TRBJ2-7	TRBV4-2	-	TRBD2	CASSPQRTSGANYEQYF	TGTGCCAGCAGCCCCCAACGGACTAGCGGGGCGAACTACGAGCAGTACTTC
TRBJ1-5	TRBV12-3/TRBV12-4	-	TRBD1	CASRIGQGAYRSNQPQHF	TGTGCCAGCAGGATCGGACAGGGGGCATACCGTAGCAATCAGCCCCAGCATTTT
TRBJ2-7	TRBV6-2/TRBV6-3	-	TRBD1	CASSYSGTGFYEQYF	TGTGCCAGCAGTTACTCGGGGACAGGGTTTTACGAGCAGTACTTC
TRBJ1-5	TRBV20-1	-	-	CSARKYSNQPQHF	TGCAGTGCTAGGAAGTATAGCAATCAGCCCCAGCATTTT
TRBJ2-5	TRBV7-2	many	-	CASSLRGYQETQYF	TGTGCCAGCAGCTTGAGGGGATACCAAGAGACCCAGTACTTC
TRBJ1-5	TRBV6-6	-	-	CASSYFDGARQPQHF	TGTGCCAGCAGTTACTTCGATGGGGCGCGACAGCCCCAGCATTTT
TRBJ2-1	TRBV6-1	few	-	CASSRGGGGPSSYNEQFF	TGTGCCAGCTCGAGGGGGGGGGGGGGTCCGAGCTCCTACAATGAGCAGTTCTTC
TRBJ1-1	TRBV12-3/TRBV12-4	-	-	CASSHPGGSEAFF	TGTGCCAGCAGCCATCCCGGGGGGTCTGAAGCTTTCTTT
TRBJ1-2	TRBV7-2	many	-	CASSLVGAGYTF	TGTGCCAGCAGCTTGGTGGGTGCTGGCTACACCTTC
TRBJ1-2	TRBV7-8	once	TRBD1	CASSSRQGARGYTF	TGTGCCAGCAGCTCCCGACAGGGGGCGCGGGGCTACACCTTC
TRBJ1-6	TRBV7-2	few	-	CASSFKGLDSPLHF	TGTGCCAGCAGCTTCAAGGGACTTGATTCACCCCTCCACTTT
TRBJ1-1	TRBV14	few	-	CASSPGFTEAFF	TGTGCCAGCAGTCCAGGGTTCACTGAAGCTTTCTTT
TRBJ1-1	TRBV2	few	-	CASSEWQGLGTEAFF	TGTGCCAGCAGTGAATGGCAGGGGCTGGGCACTGAAGCTTTCTTT